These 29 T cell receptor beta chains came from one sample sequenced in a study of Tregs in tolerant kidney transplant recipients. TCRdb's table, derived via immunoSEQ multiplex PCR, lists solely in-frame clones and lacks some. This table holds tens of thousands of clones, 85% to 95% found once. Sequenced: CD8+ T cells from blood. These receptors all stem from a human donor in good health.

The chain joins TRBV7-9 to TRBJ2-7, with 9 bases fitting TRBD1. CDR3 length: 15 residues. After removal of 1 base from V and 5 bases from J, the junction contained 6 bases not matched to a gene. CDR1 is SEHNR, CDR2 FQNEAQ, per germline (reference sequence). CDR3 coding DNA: TGTGCCAGCAGCTTAGGTTGGGACAGGGAAAACGAGCAGTACTTC. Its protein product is CASSLGWDRENEQYF.

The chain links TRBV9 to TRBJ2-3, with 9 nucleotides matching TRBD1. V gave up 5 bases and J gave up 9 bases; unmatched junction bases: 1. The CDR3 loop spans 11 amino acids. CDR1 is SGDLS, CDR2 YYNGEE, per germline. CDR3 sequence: CASSGTGTQYF. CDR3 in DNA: TGTGCCAGCAGTGGGACAGGGACGCAGTATTTT.

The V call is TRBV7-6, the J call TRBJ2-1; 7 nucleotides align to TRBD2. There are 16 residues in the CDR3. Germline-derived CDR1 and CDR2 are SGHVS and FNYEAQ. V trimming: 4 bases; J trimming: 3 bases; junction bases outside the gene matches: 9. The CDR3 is CASSWGGAGNYNEQFF. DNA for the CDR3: TGTGCCAGCAGCTGGGGAGGAGCGGGAAACTACAATGAGCAGTTCTTC.

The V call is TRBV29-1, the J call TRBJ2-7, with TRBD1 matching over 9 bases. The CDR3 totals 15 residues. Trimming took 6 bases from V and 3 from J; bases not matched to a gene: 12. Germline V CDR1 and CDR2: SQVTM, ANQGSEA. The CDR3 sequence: CSVLSGWDRDYEQYF. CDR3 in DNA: TGCAGCGTCCTCTCTGGGTGGGACAGGGACTACGAGCAGTACTTC.

DNA for the CDR3: TGTGCCAGCAGCTTAGAGCCGGGCTACTATGGCTACACCTTC. Its protein is CASSLEPGYYGYTF. This chain connects TRBV7-8 to TRBJ1-2; D remains ambiguous. The V gene lost 1 base and the J gene lost 3 bases, with 9 bases spanning the gap. Germline V lookup: CDR1 SGHVS, CDR2 FQNEAQ. The CDR3 sequence is 14 residues long.

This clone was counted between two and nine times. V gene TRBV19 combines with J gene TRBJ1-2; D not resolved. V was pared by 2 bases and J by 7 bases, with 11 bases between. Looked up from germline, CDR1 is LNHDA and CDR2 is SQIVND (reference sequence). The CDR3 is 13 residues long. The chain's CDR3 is CASSISGGSGYTF. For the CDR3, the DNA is TGTGCCAGTAGTATAAGTGGAGGGTCTGGCTACACCTTC.

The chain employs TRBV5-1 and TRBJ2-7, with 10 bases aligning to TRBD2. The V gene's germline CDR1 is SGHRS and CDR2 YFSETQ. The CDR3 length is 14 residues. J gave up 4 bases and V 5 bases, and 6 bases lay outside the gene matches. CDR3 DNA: TGCGCCAGCAGTCCGGGACTAGCGAATTACGAGCAGTACTTC. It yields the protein CASSPGLANYEQYF.

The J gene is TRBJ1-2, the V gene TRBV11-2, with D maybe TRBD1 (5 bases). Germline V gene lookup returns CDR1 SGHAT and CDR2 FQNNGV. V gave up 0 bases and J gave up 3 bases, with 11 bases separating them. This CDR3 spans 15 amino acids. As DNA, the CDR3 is TGTGCCAGCAGCTTAGAGGCCAGGGATCACTATGGCTACACCTTC. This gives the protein CASSLEARDHYGYTF.

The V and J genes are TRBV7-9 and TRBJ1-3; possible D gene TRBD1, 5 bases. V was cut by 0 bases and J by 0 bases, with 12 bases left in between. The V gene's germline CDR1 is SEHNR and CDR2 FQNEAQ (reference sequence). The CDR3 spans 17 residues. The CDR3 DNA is TGTGCCAGCAGCTTAGCGTCCGGGGCCAGCTCTGGAAACACCATATATTTT. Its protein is CASSLASGASSGNTIYF.

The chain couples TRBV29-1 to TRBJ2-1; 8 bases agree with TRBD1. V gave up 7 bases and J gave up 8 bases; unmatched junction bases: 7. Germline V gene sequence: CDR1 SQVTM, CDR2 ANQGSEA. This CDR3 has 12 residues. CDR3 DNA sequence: TGCAGCGCCGAGGACAGGGACTATGAGCAGTTCTTC. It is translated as CSAEDRDYEQFF.

This chain's CDR3 is CASSEAPGGVPFYNEQFF. In nucleotides, the CDR3 is TGTGCCAGCAGTGAAGCTCCGGGGGGCGTCCCATTCTACAATGAGCAGTTCTTC. This chain connects TRBV6-1 to TRBJ2-1; TRBD2 might be the D (7 bases). V dropped 0 bases and J dropped 3 bases, with 18 bases sitting between them. Germline V gene data show CDR1 as MNHNS and CDR2 as SASEGT. The CDR3 totals 18 residues.

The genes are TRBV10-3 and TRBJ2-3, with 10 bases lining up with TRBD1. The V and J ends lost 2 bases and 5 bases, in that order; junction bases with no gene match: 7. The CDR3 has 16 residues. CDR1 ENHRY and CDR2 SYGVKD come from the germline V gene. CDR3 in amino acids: CAISEPSDRGVDTQYF. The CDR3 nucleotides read TGTGCCATCAGTGAGCCTTCGGACAGGGGGGTAGATACGCAGTATTTT.

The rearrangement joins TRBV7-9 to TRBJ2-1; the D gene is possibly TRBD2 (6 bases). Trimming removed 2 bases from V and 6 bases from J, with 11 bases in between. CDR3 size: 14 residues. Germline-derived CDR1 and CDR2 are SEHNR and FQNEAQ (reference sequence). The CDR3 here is CASSLNLGLNEQFF. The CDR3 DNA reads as TGTGCCAGCAGCTTAAACCTGGGACTCAATGAGCAGTTCTTC.

CDR3 protein: CASSGTSGGALPYEQYF. The CDR3 bases are TGTGCCAGCAGCGGGACTAGCGGGGGGGCTCTTCCCTACGAGCAGTACTTC. The V call is TRBV7-9, the J call TRBJ2-7; 16 nucleotides align to TRBD2. The CDR3 contains 17 residues. CDR1 is SEHNR, CDR2 FQNEAQ, per germline (reference sequence). The trim removed 5 bases at V and 2 bases at J, leaving 6 bases unmatched.

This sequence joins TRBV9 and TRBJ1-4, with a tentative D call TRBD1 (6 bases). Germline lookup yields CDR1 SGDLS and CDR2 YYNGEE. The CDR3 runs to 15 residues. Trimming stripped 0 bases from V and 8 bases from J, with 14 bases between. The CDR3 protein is CASSVASGAGEKLFF. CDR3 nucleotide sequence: TGTGCCAGCAGCGTAGCTTCAGGGGCAGGGGAAAAACTGTTTTTT.

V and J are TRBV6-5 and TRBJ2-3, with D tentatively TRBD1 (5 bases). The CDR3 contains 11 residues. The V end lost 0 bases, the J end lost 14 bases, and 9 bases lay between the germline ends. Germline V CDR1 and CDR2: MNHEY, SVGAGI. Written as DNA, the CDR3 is TGTGCCAGCAGTTACTCGAGACAGATGTATTTT. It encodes CASSYSRQMYF.

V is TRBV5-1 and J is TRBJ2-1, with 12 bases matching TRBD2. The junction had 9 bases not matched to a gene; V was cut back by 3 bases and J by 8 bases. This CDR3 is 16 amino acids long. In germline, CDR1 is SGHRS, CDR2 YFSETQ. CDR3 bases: TGCGCCAGCAGCTCTAGACTAGCGGGAGTTACAGATGAGCAGTTCTTC. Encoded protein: CASSSRLAGVTDEQFF.

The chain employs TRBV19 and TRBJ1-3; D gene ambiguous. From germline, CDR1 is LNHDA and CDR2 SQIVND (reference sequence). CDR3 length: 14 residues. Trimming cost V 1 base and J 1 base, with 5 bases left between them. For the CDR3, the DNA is TGTGCCAGTAGTATAGGGCAGTCTGGAAACACCATATATTTT. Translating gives CASSIGQSGNTIYF.

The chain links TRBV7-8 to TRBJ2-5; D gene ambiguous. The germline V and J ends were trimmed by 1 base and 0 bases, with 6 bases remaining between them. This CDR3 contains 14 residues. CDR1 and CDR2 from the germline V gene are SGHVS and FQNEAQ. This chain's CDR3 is CASSLVGYQETQYF. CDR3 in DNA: TGTGCCAGCAGCTTAGTTGGATACCAAGAGACCCAGTACTTC. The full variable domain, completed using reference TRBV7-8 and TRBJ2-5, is GAGVSQSPRYKVAKRGQDVALRCDPISGHVSLFWYQQALGQGPEFLTYFQNEAQLDKSGLPSDRFFAERPEGSVSTLKIQRTQQEDSAVYLCASSLVGYQETQYFGPGTRLLVL.

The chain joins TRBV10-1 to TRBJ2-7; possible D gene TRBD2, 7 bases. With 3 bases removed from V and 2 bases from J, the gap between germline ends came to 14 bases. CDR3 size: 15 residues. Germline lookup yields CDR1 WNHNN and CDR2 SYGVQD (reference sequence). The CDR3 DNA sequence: TGCGCCAGCAGTGATGGGATAGGGGGGGCCTACGAGCAGTACTTC. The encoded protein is CASSDGIGGAYEQYF.

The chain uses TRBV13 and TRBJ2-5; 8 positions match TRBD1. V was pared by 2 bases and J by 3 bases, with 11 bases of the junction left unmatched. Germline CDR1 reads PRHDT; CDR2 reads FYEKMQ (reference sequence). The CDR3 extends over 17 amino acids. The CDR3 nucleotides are TGTGCCAGCAGCTTATCACTCAGGGGGCTTGAGAAAGAGACCCAGTACTTC. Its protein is CASSLSLRGLEKETQYF. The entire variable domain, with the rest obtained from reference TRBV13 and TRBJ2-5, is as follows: AAGVIQSPRHLIKEKRETATLKCYPIPRHDTVYWYQQGPGQDPQFLISFYEKMQSDKGSIPDRFSAQQFSDYHSELNMSSLELGDSALYFCASSLSLRGLEKETQYFGPGTRLLVL.

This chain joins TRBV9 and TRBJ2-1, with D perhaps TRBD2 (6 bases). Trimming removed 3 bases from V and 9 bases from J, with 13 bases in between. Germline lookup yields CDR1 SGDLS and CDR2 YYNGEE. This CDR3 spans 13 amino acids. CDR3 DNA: TGTGCCAGCAGCGCAGGTGGGAGGCTTGAGCAGTTCTTC. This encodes CASSAGGRLEQFF. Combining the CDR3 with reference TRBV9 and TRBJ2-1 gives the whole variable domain DSGVTQTPKHLITATGQRVTLRCSPRSGDLSVYWYQQSLDQGLQFLIQYYNGEERAKGNILERFSAQQFPDLHSELNLSSLELGDSALYFCASSAGGRLEQFFGPGTRLTVL.

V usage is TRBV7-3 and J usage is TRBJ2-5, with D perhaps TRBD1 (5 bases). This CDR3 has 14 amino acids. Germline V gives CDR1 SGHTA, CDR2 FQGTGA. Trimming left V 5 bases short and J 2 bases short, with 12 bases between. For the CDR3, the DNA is TGTGCCAGCAGCCTTGGACATGGACAAGAGACCCAGTACTTC. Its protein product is CASSLGHGQETQYF.

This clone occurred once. Here the CDR3 DNA reads TGTGCCAGCAGTTTTTCCCATAGCGGATCCGAGCAGTACTTC. Translating gives CASSFSHSGSEQYF. The rearrangement links TRBV27 to TRBJ2-7, with a weak D call TRBD2 (6 bases). Germline-derived CDR1 and CDR2 are MNHEY and SMNVEV (reference sequence). The CDR3 is 14 residues long. V gave up 3 bases and J gave up 6 bases, with 15 bases separating them.

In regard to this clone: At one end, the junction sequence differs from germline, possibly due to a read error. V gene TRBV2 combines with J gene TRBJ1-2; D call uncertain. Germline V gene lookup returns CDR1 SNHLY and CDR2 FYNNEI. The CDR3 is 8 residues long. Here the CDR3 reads CASNPGAF. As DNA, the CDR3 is TGTGCCAGCAACCCGGGAGCCTTC.

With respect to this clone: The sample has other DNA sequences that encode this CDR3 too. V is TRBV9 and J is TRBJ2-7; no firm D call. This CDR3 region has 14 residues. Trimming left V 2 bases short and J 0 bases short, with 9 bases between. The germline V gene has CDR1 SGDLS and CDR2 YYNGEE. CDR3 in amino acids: CASSVRADSYEQYF. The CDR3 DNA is TGTGCCAGCAGCGTTCGGGCGGACTCCTACGAGCAGTACTTC.

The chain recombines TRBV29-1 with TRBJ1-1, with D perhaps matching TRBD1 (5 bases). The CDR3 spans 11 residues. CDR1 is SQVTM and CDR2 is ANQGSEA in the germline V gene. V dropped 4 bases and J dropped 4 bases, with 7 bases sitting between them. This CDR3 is CSVAGTTEAFF. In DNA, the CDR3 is TGCAGCGTTGCCGGGACCACTGAAGCTTTCTTT.

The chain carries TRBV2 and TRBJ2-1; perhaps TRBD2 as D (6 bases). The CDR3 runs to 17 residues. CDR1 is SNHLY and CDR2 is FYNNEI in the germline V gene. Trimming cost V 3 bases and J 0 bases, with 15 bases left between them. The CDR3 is CASSESRETHSYNEQFF. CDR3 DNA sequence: TGTGCCAGCAGTGAGAGTCGGGAGACCCACTCCTACAATGAGCAGTTCTTC.

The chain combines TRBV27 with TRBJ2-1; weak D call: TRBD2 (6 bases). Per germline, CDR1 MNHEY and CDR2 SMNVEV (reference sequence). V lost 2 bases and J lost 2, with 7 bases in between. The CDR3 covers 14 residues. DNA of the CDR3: TGTGCCAGCAGTTTAGGAGGGACCTACAATGAGCAGTTCTTC. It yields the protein CASSLGGTYNEQFF.